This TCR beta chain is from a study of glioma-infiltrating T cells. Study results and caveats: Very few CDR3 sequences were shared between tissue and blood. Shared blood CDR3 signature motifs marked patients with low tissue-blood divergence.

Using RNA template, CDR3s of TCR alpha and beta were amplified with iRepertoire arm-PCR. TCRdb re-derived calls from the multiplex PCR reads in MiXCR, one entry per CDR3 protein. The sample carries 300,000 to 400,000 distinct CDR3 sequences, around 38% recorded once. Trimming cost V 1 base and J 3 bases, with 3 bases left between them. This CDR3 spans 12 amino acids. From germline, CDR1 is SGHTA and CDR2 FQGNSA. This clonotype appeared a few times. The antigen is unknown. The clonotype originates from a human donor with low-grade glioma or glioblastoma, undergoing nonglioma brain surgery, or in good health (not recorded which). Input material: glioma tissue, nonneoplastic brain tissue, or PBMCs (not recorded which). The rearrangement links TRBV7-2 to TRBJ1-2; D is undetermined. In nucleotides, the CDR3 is TGTGCCAGCAGCTTAGGCCACTATGGCTACACCTTC. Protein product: CASSLGHYGYTF. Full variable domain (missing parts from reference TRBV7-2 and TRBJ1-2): GAGVSQSPSNKVTEKGKDVELRCDPISGHTALYWYRQSLGQGLEFLIYFQGNSAPDKSGLPSDRFSAERTGGSVSTLTIQRTQQEDSAVYLCASSLGHYGYTFGSGTRLTVV.